A single sample is the source of the 4 T cell receptor beta chains below, sequenced in a study of blood T cell repertoires in COVID-19. Sequencing used immunoSEQ multiplex PCR; TCRdb keeps in-frame clones, though not all of them. The sample includes a few hundred thousand clones, about 89% seen only once; the top ten take around 4%. The specimen sequenced was PBMCs or T cells enriched from blood (not recorded which). The receptors shown here come from a woman aged 25-40 years who had recovered from COVID-19.

The V and J genes are TRBV27 and TRBJ1-2; 7 bases align to TRBD1. V shed 0 bases and J 8 bases; nucleotides not matched to a gene: 6. There are 14 residues in the CDR3. The germline gives CDR1 MNHEY, CDR2 SMNVEV (reference sequence). The CDR3 nucleotides are TGTGCCAGCAGTTTATCGATCGGACAGGCGGGCTACACCTTC. Translating gives CASSLSIGQAGYTF.

The DNA of the CDR3 is TGTGCCTGGAGCCCTGGACATATAGCCGGGGAGCTGTTTTTT. Translating gives CAWSPGHIAGELFF. The chain has TRBV30 and TRBJ2-2, with D perhaps matching TRBD1 (5 bases). The CDR3 sequence is 14 residues long. The V and J ends lost 3 bases and 6 bases respectively, with 14 bases between them. Germline values: CDR1 GTSNPN, CDR2 SVGIG (reference sequence).

J is TRBJ2-1 and V is TRBV28, with TRBD1 identical over 11 bases. The CDR3 is 16 residues long. The germline CDR1 and CDR2 sequences are MDHEN and SYDVKM. Losses at the gene ends were 1 base for V and 7 bases for J; bases not matched to a gene: 6. The CDR3, as DNA: TGTGCCAGCAGTTTATTGTTCGGGACAGGGGGTAATGAGCAGTTCTTC. Its translation: CASSLLFGTGGNEQFF.

The chain uses TRBV21-1 and TRBJ1-5; no DNA check was done on the table's D call, TRBD1. TRBV21-1 is an annotated pseudogene. CDR3 size: 19 residues. In nucleotides, the CDR3 is TGTGCCAGCAGCAAAACAAAAAGTCGCCAGGGTGCTAGCAATCAGCCCCAGCATTTT. Translated: CASSKTKSRQGASNQPQHF.